The 7 T cell receptor beta chains listed next were all sequenced from one sample in a study of T cells after yellow fever vaccination. Each CDR3 protein gets one entry after TCRdb re-called the 5' RACE reads with MiXCR. Of more than 95,000 distinct CDR3 sequences in the sample, 5.5% to 8% were seen once. The sequencing here drew on CD4+ T cells sorted from PBMCs, taken more than 40 days after the first yellow fever vaccination. The receptors shown here come from a man aged 18 to 35 who received the YFV17D yellow fever vaccine.

This clonotype occurred many times. The chain combines TRBV7-8 with TRBJ2-5; 15 positions agree with TRBD2. Germline V gene sequence: CDR1 SGHVS, CDR2 FQNEAQ. Germline trimming cut 5 bases from V and 7 bases from J; bases unmatched to any gene: 8. This CDR3 region has 16 residues. The CDR3 DNA is TGTGCCAGCAGCCAAGGACTAGCGGGGGGGCTGGGGACCCAGTACTTC. Translating gives CASSQGLAGGLGTQYF.

This clonotype was observed many times. This CDR3 is CASARQGQETQYF. DNA of the CDR3: TGCGCCAGCGCCCGACAGGGGCAAGAGACCCAGTACTTC. The chain employs TRBV5-1 and TRBJ2-5, with 8 bases that match TRBD1. In germline, CDR1 is SGHRS, CDR2 YFSETQ. The CDR3 length is 13 residues. J was trimmed by 2 bases and V by 7 bases; bases with no gene match: 4.

This clonotype was counted at least ten times. V is TRBV6-5 and J is TRBJ1-1; no clear D. Looked up from germline, CDR1 is MNHEY and CDR2 is SVGAGI. The CDR3 spans 13 residues. Between the trimmed V and J ends, which lost 3 bases and 8 bases, there was a span of 13 bases. The CDR3 DNA reads as TGTGCCAGCAGTTATTGGAGATCCGAAGAAGCTTTCTTT. Protein sequence: CASSYWRSEEAFF.

There are many counts of this clonotype. The chain is built from TRBV3-1 and TRBJ2-5; tentatively, D is TRBD2 (6 bases). Germline V CDR1 and CDR2: LGHDT, YNNKEL (reference sequence). This CDR3 has 13 residues. Trimming removed 1 base at V and 5 bases at J, with 8 bases between. The CDR3 bases are TGTGCCAGCAGCCAAGTCCGGGGGGAGACCCAGTACTTC. Protein product: CASSQVRGETQYF.

This clonotype has at least ten counts. In nucleotides, the CDR3 is TGCAGTGCTAGAAAATCTGGGACTGAAGCTTTCTTT. Translated, it gives CSARKSGTEAFF. The J gene is TRBJ1-1, the V gene TRBV20-1; D is ambiguous. CDR3 length equals 12 residues. Deletions cut 2 bases from V and 5 bases from J, with 9 bases between. CDR1 and CDR2 from the germline V gene are DFQATT and SNEGSKA (reference sequence).

In this sample, this clonotype turned up many times. Written as DNA, the CDR3 is TGTGCCAGCTCACCTAGTCCATACACAGGGCCCAACTCCTACGAGCAGTACGTC. Encoded protein: CASSPSPYTGPNSYEQYV. This rearrangement joins TRBV18 to TRBJ2-7, with D perhaps matching TRBD1 (6 bases). Trimming removed 3 bases from V and 0 bases from J, with 21 bases in between. The germline V gene encodes CDR1 KGHSH and CDR2 LQKENI. The CDR3 extends over 18 amino acids.

A word on this clonotype: A much larger clone is a single base away; this may be a read error. The chain employs TRBV29-1 and TRBJ2-2, with D hard to call. Germline V gene lookup returns CDR1 SQVTM and CDR2 ANQGSEA. CDR3 length: 11 amino acids. The CDR3 reads CSAEDTGELFF. The CDR3 DNA reads as TGCAGCGCTGAAGACACCGGGGAGCTGTTTTTT.